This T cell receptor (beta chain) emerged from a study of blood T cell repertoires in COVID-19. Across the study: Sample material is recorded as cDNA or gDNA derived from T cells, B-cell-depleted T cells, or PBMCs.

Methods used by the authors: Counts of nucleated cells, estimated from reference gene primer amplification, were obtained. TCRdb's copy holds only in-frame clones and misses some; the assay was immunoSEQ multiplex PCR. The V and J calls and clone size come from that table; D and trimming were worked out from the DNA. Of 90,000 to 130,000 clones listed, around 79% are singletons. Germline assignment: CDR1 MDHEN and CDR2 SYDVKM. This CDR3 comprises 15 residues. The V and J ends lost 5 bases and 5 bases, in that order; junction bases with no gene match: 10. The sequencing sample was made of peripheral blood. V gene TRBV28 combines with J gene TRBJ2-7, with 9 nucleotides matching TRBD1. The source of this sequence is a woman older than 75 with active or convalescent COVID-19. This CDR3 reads CASSGTGTGTHEQYF. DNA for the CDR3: TGTGCCAGCAGTGGAACCGGGACAGGGACCCACGAGCAGTACTTC.